A selection of T cell receptor beta chains follows, all from one sample in a study of technical replicates of blood from a few donors. Libraries were prepared by immunoSEQ multiplex PCR; TCRdb keeps only in-frame clonotypes and omits some of them. The sample has 65,000 to 95,000 clones; about 98% are singletons. Sequenced sample: T cells isolated from PBMCs. The receptors here all came from a human donor in good health. The CDR3 runs from the conserved cysteine through the conserved F or W. A D gene is named only where the DNA matches it firmly. The size of a clone is reported for some rows only, either as once, few or many, or as a class for expanded clones.

d_gene: TRBD1; j_gene: TRBJ1-4; abundance: .; v_gene: TRBV18; CDR3aa: CASSPPGQALTLFF; CDR3nt: TGTGCCAGCTCACCGCCGGGACAGGCGTTGACACTGTTTTTT
d_gene: .; j_gene: TRBJ2-7; abundance: once; v_gene: TRBV19; CDR3aa: CASGQFPYEQYF; CDR3nt: TGTGCCAGTGGGCAGTTTCCCTACGAGCAGTACTTC
d_gene: .; j_gene: TRBJ2-2; abundance: .; v_gene: TRBV10-3; CDR3aa: CAISESGGKTGELFF; CDR3nt: TGTGCCATCAGTGAGTCTGGAGGGAAAACCGGGGAGCTGTTTTTT
d_gene: TRBD1; j_gene: TRBJ1-2; abundance: .; v_gene: TRBV13; CDR3aa: CASSLESQGASPWGYTF; CDR3nt: TGTGCCAGCAGCTTAGAGAGTCAGGGGGCCTCTCCTTGGGGCTACACCTTC
d_gene: TRBD2; j_gene: TRBJ2-2; abundance: .; v_gene: TRBV19; CDR3aa: CASSTGLAATGELFF; CDR3nt: TGTGCCAGTAGTACGGGACTAGCGGCTACCGGGGAGCTGTTTTTT
d_gene: TRBD1; j_gene: TRBJ2-2; abundance: .; v_gene: TRBV28; CDR3aa: CASSLPGQGRTGELFF; CDR3nt: TGTGCCAGCAGCCTACCAGGACAGGGCCGGACCGGGGAGCTGTTTTTT
d_gene: TRBD1; j_gene: TRBJ1-2; abundance: .; v_gene: TRBV14; CDR3aa: CASSQERQGHNYGYTF; CDR3nt: TGTGCCAGCAGCCAAGAAAGACAGGGCCATAACTATGGCTACACCTTC
d_gene: TRBD2; j_gene: TRBJ2-5; abundance: .; v_gene: TRBV9; CDR3aa: CASSVAGLAGGPETQYF; CDR3nt: TGTGCCAGCAGCGTAGCGGGGCTAGCGGGAGGTCCTGAGACCCAGTACTTC
d_gene: .; j_gene: TRBJ1-1; abundance: once; v_gene: TRBV4-1; CDR3aa: CASSQSDPSAMNTEAFF; CDR3nt: TGCGCCAGCAGCCAATCAGACCCCAGCGCAATGAACACTGAAGCTTTCTTT
d_gene: TRBD2; j_gene: TRBJ2-3; abundance: .; v_gene: TRBV10-3; CDR3aa: CAISGLAGGGTDTQYF; CDR3nt: TGTGCCATCAGTGGTCTAGCGGGAGGGGGCACAGATACGCAGTATTTT
d_gene: TRBD2; j_gene: TRBJ2-3; abundance: .; v_gene: TRBV5-1; CDR3aa: CASSLGVTSGTDTQYF; CDR3nt: TGCGCCAGCAGCTTGGGTGTGACTAGCGGCACAGATACGCAGTATTTT
d_gene: TRBD1; j_gene: TRBJ2-1; abundance: .; v_gene: TRBV28; CDR3aa: CASLNYDRGNEQFF; CDR3nt: TGTGCCAGCCTAAATTACGACAGGGGCAATGAGCAGTTCTTC
d_gene: .; j_gene: TRBJ1-2; abundance: .; v_gene: TRBV28; CDR3aa: CASSMIGQNIYGYTF; CDR3nt: TGTGCCAGCAGTATGATTGGACAGAATATCTATGGCTACACCTTC
d_gene: .; j_gene: TRBJ1-5; abundance: once; v_gene: TRBV28; CDR3aa: CASTADTGWRQPQHF; CDR3nt: TGTGCCAGCACCGCAGATACAGGGTGGCGGCAGCCCCAGCATTTT
d_gene: .; j_gene: TRBJ1-1; abundance: .; v_gene: TRBV2; CDR3aa: CASSDPMSYQRGTEAFF; CDR3nt: TGTGCCAGCAGTGACCCGATGAGCTACCAGCGTGGCACTGAAGCTTTCTTT
d_gene: TRBD1; j_gene: TRBJ1-1; abundance: .; v_gene: TRBV5-1; CDR3aa: CASSLRTGGTNTEAFF; CDR3nt: TGCGCCAGCAGCCTGAGGACAGGGGGAACGAACACTGAAGCTTTCTTT
d_gene: .; j_gene: TRBJ2-6; abundance: .; v_gene: TRBV27; CDR3aa: CASSSRQRIAGANVLTF; CDR3nt: TGTGCCAGCAGTAGCCGACAGCGCATCGCTGGGGCCAACGTCCTGACTTTC
d_gene: TRBD1; j_gene: TRBJ1-2; abundance: .; v_gene: TRBV10-2; CDR3aa: CASSPFVDRGYGYTF; CDR3nt: TGCGCCAGCAGCCCTTTTGTGGACAGGGGCTATGGCTACACCTTC
d_gene: TRBD1; j_gene: TRBJ1-1; abundance: once; v_gene: TRBV15; CDR3aa: CATSSGQGAIEAFF; CDR3nt: TGTGCCACCAGCAGCGGACAGGGGGCTATTGAAGCTTTCTTT
d_gene: .; j_gene: TRBJ2-4; abundance: .; v_gene: TRBV2; CDR3aa: CASSERRDKWNIQYF; CDR3nt: TGTGCCAGCAGTGAACGCCGGGACAAGTGGAACATTCAGTACTTC
d_gene: TRBD2; j_gene: TRBJ2-3; abundance: .; v_gene: TRBV7-3; CDR3aa: CASSDSGGSTDTQYF; CDR3nt: TGTGCCAGCAGCGATAGCGGGGGAAGCACAGATACGCAGTATTTT
d_gene: TRBD1; j_gene: TRBJ1-1; abundance: .; v_gene: TRBV7-9; CDR3aa: CASSSRGRGGTEAFF; CDR3nt: TGTGCCAGCAGCTCCAGGGGGCGCGGGGGCACTGAAGCTTTCTTT
d_gene: TRBD2; j_gene: TRBJ2-3; abundance: .; v_gene: TRBV6-6; CDR3aa: CASRTAGGLKQYF; CDR3nt: TGTGCCAGCCGGACAGCGGGAGGGCTGAAGCAGTATTTT
d_gene: TRBD2; j_gene: TRBJ2-2; abundance: once; v_gene: TRBV11-3; CDR3aa: CASSPRTSSLELFF; CDR3nt: TGTGCCAGCAGCCCCCGGACTAGCAGTTTGGAGCTGTTTTTT
d_gene: TRBD1; j_gene: TRBJ2-7; abundance: .; v_gene: TRBV15; CDR3aa: CATSRAGQGGLPEQYF; CDR3nt: TGTGCCACCAGCAGAGCGGGACAGGGAGGCCTACCAGAGCAGTACTTC
d_gene: .; j_gene: TRBJ1-2; abundance: .; v_gene: TRBV15; CDR3aa: CATSPLGVGLDGYTF; CDR3nt: TGTGCCACCAGCCCACTGGGTGTGGGGCTTGATGGCTACACCTTC
d_gene: .; j_gene: TRBJ2-3; abundance: .; v_gene: TRBV13; CDR3aa: CASSSRVVTDTQYF; CDR3nt: TGTGCCAGCAGCTCTCGGGTTGTCACAGATACGCAGTATTTT
d_gene: .; j_gene: TRBJ2-5; abundance: .; v_gene: TRBV7-8; CDR3aa: CASSPQAAASGRETQYF; CDR3nt: TGTGCCAGCAGCCCCCAGGCGGCGGCGAGTGGGAGGGAGACCCAGTACTTC
d_gene: .; j_gene: TRBJ1-2; abundance: .; v_gene: TRBV2; CDR3aa: CASTGQRGYTF; CDR3nt: TGTGCCAGTACAGGGCAGAGAGGCTACACCTTC
d_gene: TRBD1; j_gene: TRBJ1-5; abundance: .; v_gene: TRBV28; CDR3aa: CASSLDRGLSQPQHF; CDR3nt: TGTGCCAGCAGTTTAGACAGGGGGCTGTCTCAGCCCCAGCATTTT
d_gene: TRBD1; j_gene: TRBJ1-1; abundance: .; v_gene: TRBV5-6; CDR3aa: CASSPTGTGVKTEAFF; CDR3nt: TGTGCCAGCAGCCCGACAGGGACAGGGGTTAAGACTGAAGCTTTCTTT
d_gene: TRBD1; j_gene: TRBJ1-1; abundance: .; v_gene: TRBV15; CDR3aa: CATSSQTGWGTEAFF; CDR3nt: TGTGCCACCAGCAGCCAGACAGGGTGGGGTACTGAAGCTTTCTTT
d_gene: TRBD1; j_gene: TRBJ1-4; abundance: few; v_gene: TRBV19; CDR3aa: CASSIVLRGTVGEKLFF; CDR3nt: TGTGCCAGTAGTATAGTTCTTCGGGGGACAGTTGGAGAAAAACTGTTTTTT
d_gene: TRBD1; j_gene: TRBJ2-7; abundance: .; v_gene: TRBV10-2; CDR3aa: CASTQTGGIRQYF; CDR3nt: TGCGCCAGCACTCAGACAGGGGGCATCCGGCAGTACTTC
d_gene: TRBD1; j_gene: TRBJ2-3; abundance: .; v_gene: TRBV10-3; CDR3aa: CANSDRGGDTQYF; CDR3nt: TGTGCCAACTCGGACAGGGGCGGCGATACGCAGTATTTT
d_gene: TRBD2; j_gene: TRBJ2-2; abundance: .; v_gene: TRBV28; CDR3aa: CASRHLLAGVTGELFF; CDR3nt: TGTGCCAGCAGACACCTACTAGCGGGAGTCACCGGGGAGCTGTTTTTT
d_gene: .; j_gene: TRBJ2-1; abundance: once; v_gene: TRBV5-1; CDR3aa: CASSLQGSSYNEQFF; CDR3nt: TGCGCCAGCAGCTTGCAGGGGAGCTCCTACAATGAGCAGTTCTTC
d_gene: TRBD2; j_gene: TRBJ2-5; abundance: .; v_gene: TRBV7-9; CDR3aa: CASSLASGRLRETQYF; CDR3nt: TGTGCCAGCAGCTTAGCTAGCGGGAGGTTGAGGGAGACCCAGTACTTC
d_gene: .; j_gene: TRBJ1-3; abundance: .; v_gene: TRBV5-1; CDR3aa: CASSDGTAGNTIYF; CDR3nt: TGCGCCAGCAGCGACGGGACTGCTGGAAACACCATATATTTT
d_gene: TRBD2; j_gene: TRBJ2-3; abundance: .; v_gene: TRBV7-9; CDR3aa: CASSRGGSTDTQYF; CDR3nt: TGTGCCAGCAGCCGGGGGGGGAGCACAGATACGCAGTATTTT
d_gene: TRBD1; j_gene: TRBJ1-2; abundance: once; v_gene: TRBV6-5; CDR3aa: CASSYGGQGAGYTF; CDR3nt: TGTGCCAGCAGTTACGGGGGACAGGGAGCCGGCTACACCTTC
d_gene: .; j_gene: TRBJ2-7; abundance: .; v_gene: TRBV11-2; CDR3aa: CASTDWTVSYEQYF; CDR3nt: TGTGCCAGCACCGACTGGACAGTTTCCTACGAGCAGTACTTC
d_gene: TRBD2; j_gene: TRBJ2-5; abundance: .; v_gene: TRBV9; CDR3aa: CASSVAASGRAEETQYF; CDR3nt: TGTGCCAGCAGCGTAGCTGCTAGCGGGAGGGCCGAAGAGACCCAGTACTTC
d_gene: TRBD2; j_gene: TRBJ2-5; abundance: .; v_gene: TRBV19; CDR3aa: CASSFSSGRQTQYF; CDR3nt: TGTGCCAGTAGTTTTAGTAGCGGGAGACAGACCCAGTACTTC
d_gene: TRBD2; j_gene: TRBJ2-1; abundance: .; v_gene: TRBV13; CDR3aa: CASRREGHEQFF; CDR3nt: TGTGCCAGCAGAAGGGAGGGCCATGAGCAGTTCTTC
d_gene: TRBD1; j_gene: TRBJ1-2; abundance: .; v_gene: TRBV11-2; CDR3aa: CASSLWDRDPNGYTF; CDR3nt: TGTGCCAGCAGCTTGTGGGACAGGGATCCTAATGGCTACACCTTC
d_gene: .; j_gene: TRBJ1-5; abundance: .; v_gene: TRBV6-4; CDR3aa: CASSSNPGVQPQHF; CDR3nt: TGTGCCAGCAGTTCTAACCCAGGGGTCCAGCCCCAGCATTTT
d_gene: TRBD2; j_gene: TRBJ2-1; abundance: .; v_gene: TRBV29-1; CDR3aa: CSAELAGKNEQFF; CDR3nt: TGCAGCGCGGAACTAGCGGGGAAAAATGAGCAGTTCTTC
d_gene: TRBD1; j_gene: TRBJ2-1; abundance: .; v_gene: TRBV10-2; CDR3aa: CASSESTGDIYNEQFF; CDR3nt: TGCGCCAGCAGTGAGTCGACAGGGGACATTTACAATGAGCAGTTCTTC
d_gene: .; j_gene: TRBJ2-5; abundance: .; v_gene: TRBV12-5; CDR3aa: CASGHTIGSGETQYF; CDR3nt: TGTGCTAGTGGCCATACTATTGGGAGTGGAGAGACCCAGTACTTC
d_gene: .; j_gene: TRBJ1-6; abundance: .; v_gene: TRBV10-1; CDR3aa: CASSTGNSPLHF; CDR3nt: TGCGCCAGCTCGACGGGAAATTCACCCCTCCACTTT
d_gene: TRBD2; j_gene: TRBJ2-1; abundance: .; v_gene: TRBV10-3; CDR3aa: CAISEGIAGEVEQFF; CDR3nt: TGTGCCATCAGTGAGGGGATAGCGGGAGAGGTTGAGCAGTTCTTC
d_gene: .; j_gene: TRBJ1-6; abundance: .; v_gene: TRBV7-8; CDR3aa: CASSLTENSPLHF; CDR3nt: TGTGCCAGCAGCTTAACAGAGAATTCACCCCTCCACTTT
d_gene: TRBD1; j_gene: TRBJ2-3; abundance: .; v_gene: TRBV4-2; CDR3aa: CASSATGERTDTQYF; CDR3nt: TGTGCCAGCAGCGCTACAGGGGAGCGGACAGATACGCAGTATTTT
d_gene: TRBD1; j_gene: TRBJ1-1; abundance: .; v_gene: TRBV5-1; CDR3aa: CASSDRQGMAFF; CDR3nt: TGCGCCAGCAGCGACCGACAGGGAATGGCTTTCTTT
d_gene: .; j_gene: TRBJ1-2; abundance: .; v_gene: TRBV5-8; CDR3aa: CASSVHRIRSYNYGYTF; CDR3nt: TGTGCCAGCAGCGTGCATAGGATACGGAGTTATAACTATGGCTACACCTTC
d_gene: TRBD2; j_gene: TRBJ2-3; abundance: .; v_gene: TRBV6-6; CDR3aa: CASSLAGGGDTQYF; CDR3nt: TGTGCCAGCAGTTTAGCGGGGGGAGGAGATACGCAGTATTTT
d_gene: .; j_gene: TRBJ2-2; abundance: .; v_gene: TRBV11-2; CDR3aa: CASSLALGGWELFF; CDR3nt: TGTGCCAGCAGCTTAGCCCTCGGGGGATGGGAGCTGTTTTTT
d_gene: .; j_gene: TRBJ2-1; abundance: .; v_gene: TRBV7-9; CDR3aa: CASTRNSRYNEQFF; CDR3nt: TGTGCCAGCACCAGAAACAGTCGCTACAATGAGCAGTTCTTC
d_gene: TRBD1; j_gene: TRBJ1-2; abundance: .; v_gene: TRBV4-1; CDR3aa: CASSQDSGGFNYGYTF; CDR3nt: TGCGCCAGCAGCCAGGATTCAGGGGGTTTCAACTATGGCTACACCTTC